This passage covers 7 T cell receptor beta chains from one sample sequenced in a study of STAT5B mutations in CD4+ large granular lymphocyte leukemia (dated by TCRdb to between 2022 and 2023). Receptors were amplified or captured by the immunoSEQ multiplex PCR assay. Sourced from immuneACCESS, this table was stored by TCRdb with only in-frame sequences that have V and J called. A share of the clones is absent; for the studies checked, an unresolved V gene accounts for under half, and the remainder has no known explanation. In all, the sample holds about 4,900 clones, and just over 85% of those were seen once. The ten largest clonotypes hold 75% of the sample. Sequenced material: PBMCs. The origin of the receptors is a man between 35 and 55 years old with CD4+ T-cell large granular lymphocyte leukemia.

This chain uses TRBV27 with TRBJ2-5, with D maybe TRBD1 (6 bases). The germline gives CDR1 MNHEY, CDR2 SMNVEV (reference sequence). V was cut by 2 bases and J by 4 bases, with 14 bases left in between. CDR3 length: 15 residues. CDR3 DNA sequence: TGTGCCAGCAGTTTAGGGCAGGCCAGGGGAGAGACCCAGTACTTC. Translation gives CASSLGQARGETQYF.

Comment on this clone: It is likely a read error, because the conserved phenylalanine at the end of the CDR3 is missing. This sequence joins TRBV11-3 and TRBJ1-5, with 7 bases that match TRBD1. The CDR3 spans 19 residues. Germline CDR1 SGHNT, CDR2 YENEEA. V was clipped by 1 base and J by 2 bases; unmatched bases: 14. CDR3 region: CASSLAYTGAKRGNQPQHL. The CDR3 DNA follows: TGTGCCAGCAGCTTAGCTTACACAGGGGCAAAGAGGGGCAATCAGCCCCAGCATCTT.

The gene calls are TRBV5-5 and TRBJ2-1; 7 positions agree with TRBD2. This CDR3 is built from 14 residues. The ends lost 1 base at V and 7 bases at J; junction bases unmatched: 5. CDR1 is SGHKS and CDR2 is YYEKEE in the germline V gene (reference sequence). The CDR3, as DNA: TGTGCCAGCAGCTTGAGGCTAGCGGTTAATGAGCAGTTCTTC. It translates to CASSLRLAVNEQFF.

This clone was observed once. The chain employs TRBV19 and TRBJ2-2; D not certain. The germline CDR1 and CDR2 sequences are LNHDA and SQIVND (reference sequence). Trimming removed 4 bases at V and 0 bases at J, with 9 bases between. The CDR3 is 15 amino acids. The CDR3 region is CASSTGFPNTGELFF. Written as DNA, the CDR3 is TGTGCCAGTAGTACTGGGTTCCCGAACACCGGGGAGCTGTTTTTT.

This chain uses TRBV5-8 with TRBJ2-5; 9 nucleotides agree with TRBD2. Germline V lookup: CDR1 SGHTS, CDR2 YDEGEE. CDR3 length equals 16 residues. V dropped 4 bases and J dropped 3; count of bases not matched to a gene: 10. The CDR3 here is CASSHRLAELKETQYF. The DNA of the CDR3 is TGTGCCAGCAGCCACAGACTAGCGGAACTCAAAGAGACCCAGTACTTC.

V gene TRBV19 combines with J gene TRBJ2-3; D is tentatively TRBD1 or TRBD2 (5 bases each). CDR1 and CDR2 (germline): LNHDA, SQIVND (reference sequence). V dropped 3 bases and J dropped 11 bases, with 18 bases sitting between them. CDR3 length: 14 residues. The CDR3 sequence: CASSMGQGPGEQYF. DNA of the CDR3: TGTGCCAGTAGTATGGGGCAGGGCCCCGGGGAGCAGTATTTT.

The chain uses TRBV28 and TRBJ2-7; the D is unclear. The CDR3 is made up of 15 amino acids. The germline gives CDR1 MDHEN, CDR2 SYDVKM. V was trimmed by 6 bases and J by 3 bases, leaving 18 bases between them. The CDR3 DNA reads as TGTGCCAGCAGCAAGGACGGCAAAAGAAGCTACGAGCAGTACTTC. It translates to CASSKDGKRSYEQYF.